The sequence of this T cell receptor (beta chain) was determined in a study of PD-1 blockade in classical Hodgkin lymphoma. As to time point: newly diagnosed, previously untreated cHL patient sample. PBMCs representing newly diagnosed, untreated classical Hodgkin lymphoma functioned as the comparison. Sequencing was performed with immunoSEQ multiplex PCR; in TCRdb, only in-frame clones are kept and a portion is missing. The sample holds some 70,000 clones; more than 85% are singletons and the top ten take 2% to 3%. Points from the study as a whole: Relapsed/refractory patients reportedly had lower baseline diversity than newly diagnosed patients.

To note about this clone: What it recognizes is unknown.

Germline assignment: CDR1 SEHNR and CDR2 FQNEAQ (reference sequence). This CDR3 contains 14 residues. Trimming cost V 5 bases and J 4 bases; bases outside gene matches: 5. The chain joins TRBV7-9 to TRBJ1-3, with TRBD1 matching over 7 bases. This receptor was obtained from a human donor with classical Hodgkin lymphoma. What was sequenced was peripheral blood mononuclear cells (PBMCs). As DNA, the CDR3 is TGTGCCAGCAGCCCACAGGGGACCGGAAACACCATATATTTT. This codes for CASSPQGTGNTIYF.